This section outlines one T cell receptor (beta chain) sequence together with its context. Its antigen remains unknown. The data belong to a study of tumor and adjacent non-tumor tissue in lung cancer. In the study overall: The cohort had around twelve adenocarcinoma, a couple of squamous cell and 1 small cell patients.

General study findings and limits: Significantly higher TCR diversity was found in tumor than normal lung.

The V end was cut by 1 base, the J end by 7 bases, with 14 bases between. In germline, CDR1 is SGHNT, CDR2 YENEEA. The CDR3 has 14 residues. The library came from three nested PCR rounds adapted from ARM-PCR protocols. TCRdb independently ran MiXCR on the multiplex PCR reads; one entry per CDR3 protein. Of fewer than 85,000 distinct CDR3 sequences listed, 60% to 85% were seen once; the top ten hold 9.5% to 15%. The template was RNA from unsorted bulk tissue. Chemotherapy-naive patients with new lung cancer underwent thoracic surgery in China, August–November 2014. The sequence was collected from a woman in her forties or fifties with non-small cell lung cancer. This chain connects TRBV11-3 to TRBJ2-7; D not resolved. Sequenced sample: lung tumor tissue. CDR3 in amino acids: CASSLGHSLVEQYF. For the CDR3, the DNA is TGTGCCAGCAGCTTAGGCCATTCGTTGGTGGAGCAGTACTTC.